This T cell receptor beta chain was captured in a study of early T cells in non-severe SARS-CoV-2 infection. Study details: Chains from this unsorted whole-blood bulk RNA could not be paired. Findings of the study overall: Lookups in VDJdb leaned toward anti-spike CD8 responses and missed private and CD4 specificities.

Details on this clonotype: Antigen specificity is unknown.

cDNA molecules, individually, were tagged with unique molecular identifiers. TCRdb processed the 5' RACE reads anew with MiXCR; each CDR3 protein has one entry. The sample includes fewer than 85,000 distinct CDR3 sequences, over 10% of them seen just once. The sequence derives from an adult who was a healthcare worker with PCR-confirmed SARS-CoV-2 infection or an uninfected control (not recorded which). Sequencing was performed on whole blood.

The CDR3 sequence is CASIGGLAGVSYNEQFF. The CDR3 DNA reads TGTGCCAGCATAGGAGGACTAGCGGGGGTCTCCTACAATGAGCAGTTCTTC. The chain uses TRBV2 and TRBJ2-1, with 13 bases matching TRBD2. The CDR3 contains 17 residues. Germline V gene data show CDR1 as SNHLY and CDR2 as FYNNEI. V dropped 7 bases and J dropped 0; count of bases not matched to a gene: 6.